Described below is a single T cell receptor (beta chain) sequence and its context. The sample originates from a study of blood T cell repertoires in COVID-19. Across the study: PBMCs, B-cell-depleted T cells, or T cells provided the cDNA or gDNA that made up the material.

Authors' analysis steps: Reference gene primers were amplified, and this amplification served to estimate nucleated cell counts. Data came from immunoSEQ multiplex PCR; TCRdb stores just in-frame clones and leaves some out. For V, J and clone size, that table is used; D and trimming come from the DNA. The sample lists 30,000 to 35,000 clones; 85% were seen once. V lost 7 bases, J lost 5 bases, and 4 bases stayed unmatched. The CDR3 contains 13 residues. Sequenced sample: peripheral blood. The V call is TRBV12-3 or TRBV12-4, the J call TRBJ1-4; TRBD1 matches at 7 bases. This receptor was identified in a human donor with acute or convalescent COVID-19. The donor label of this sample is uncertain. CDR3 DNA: TGTGCCAGCACCGCAGGGGGGAATGAAAAACTGTTTTTT. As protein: CASTAGGNEKLFF.